The T cell receptor beta chain described here comes from a study of T cell responses to AZD1222 COVID-19 vaccine (dated by TCRdb to 2020 to 2023). Regarding the research as a whole: Because spike-specific TCR depth and breadth did not differ between the two schedules, AZD1222 recipients who got a second dose at roughly 4 weeks were pooled with those who got a second dose at roughly 12 weeks. TCR sequencing was performed for 230 to 250 trial participants, of whom about 200 were given two doses of AZD1222 and around 25 were given two doses of MenACWY control vaccine. Trial participants were enrolled by age into 18-55, 56-69 and 70-plus year subgroups, with roughly 160, 29 and 62 TCR-sequenced participants respectively.

The CDR3 regions of human TCRbeta chains were analyzed by immunosequencing. The original methods were these. Repertoire TCRs were matched against a reference library of SARS-CoV-2-specific TCRs generated with the MIRA antigen-specificity platform. Breadth was defined as the fraction of unique TCRs that were SARS-CoV-2-associated, and depth was defined as the fraction of total T cells that were SARS-CoV-2-associated. Each spike-specific TCR was assigned to its reactive spike region and to a CD4 or CD8 class using the MIRA data. Log10-transformed breadth and depth values were compared by one-way ANOVA with Sidak's multiple comparisons tests. TCRdb obtained this table from immuneACCESS and retained in-frame rearrangements with V and J assigned. These tables miss some clones; where compared with another copy, unresolved V genes account for less than half of the shortfall, and the remainder is unexplained. V and J calls and clone size come straight from that table; D and trimming were deduced from the DNA. The table for this sample lists some 60,000 clones; roughly 82% of them were counted only once. The top ten constitute about 19% of the sample.

What the study reported, not specific to this receptor: In the small 56-69-year group, the increase in depth fell short of significance, most likely because of low power. No day 14 peak-response samples were available, so repertoires were characterized only after the peak T cell response. Participants were mostly white British and included more females than males, and it was suggested by the authors that clonal diversity may have been underestimated. Vaccine-associated CD4 TCRs spanned the whole spike protein, with dominant responses in regions 160-218 and 743-854. Nearly half of unique spike-specific TCRs reportedly recognized epitopes outside regions mutated in the B.1.351 and B.1.1.7 variants. Conclusions about previously exposed vaccinees are limited, since just five or six AZD1222 recipients were seropositive for SARS-CoV-2 at baseline. A significant rise in spike-specific TCR breadth and depth was observed after two AZD1222 doses relative to day 0 and relative to MenACWY recipients.

On this clone itself: Which antigen it targets is not known. Qualities for individual bases were not recorded, and no much larger clone is one base off.

V is shortened by 7 bases, J by 1 base, and the region joining them spans 8 bases. The cysteine opens and the phenylalanine closes a CDR3 of 13 amino acids. Kept here is only the CDR3 DNA, which spans 39 bases and is read in frame from base 1. Reading the label with the study, this specimen's time point is: baseline before first vaccination. Samples from vaccinated people were obtained from the UK trials COV001 and COV002, which included a single-blind randomized controlled phase 2/3 trial of AZD1222 (ChAdOx1 nCoV-19) in healthy adults. For TCRbeta chain sequencing, PBMC samples were collected from trial participants at day 0 and at day 28 after the second dose.

Recombination linked TRBV12-3 or TRBV12-4 to TRBJ2-4; the best D guess is TRBD1, with 5 bases matching. This TCR came from an adult in good health. Sample: peripheral blood, taken on day 0 of AZD1222 vaccination. The CDR3 protein sequence reads: CASKGWAKNIQYF. At the DNA level, the sequence is TGTGCCAGCAAGGGGTGGGCCAAAAACATTCAGTACTTC.